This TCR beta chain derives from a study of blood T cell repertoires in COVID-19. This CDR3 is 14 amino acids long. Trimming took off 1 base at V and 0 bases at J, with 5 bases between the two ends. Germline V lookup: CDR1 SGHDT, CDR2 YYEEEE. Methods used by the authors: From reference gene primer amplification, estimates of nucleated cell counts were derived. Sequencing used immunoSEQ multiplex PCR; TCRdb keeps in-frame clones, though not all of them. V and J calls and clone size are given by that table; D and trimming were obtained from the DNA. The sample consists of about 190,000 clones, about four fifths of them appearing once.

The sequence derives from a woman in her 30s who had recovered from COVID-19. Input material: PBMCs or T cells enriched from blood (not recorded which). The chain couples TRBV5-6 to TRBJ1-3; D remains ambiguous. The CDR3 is CASSLRGSGNTIYF. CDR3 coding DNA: TGTGCCAGCAGCTTGCGGGGCTCTGGAAACACCATATATTTT.